This TCR beta chain was observed in a study of cytomegalovirus exposure and HLA in healthy donors. The PCR employed 60 Vbeta primers together with 13 Jbeta primers. Clones were read by immunoSEQ multiplex PCR, and TCRdb kept only the in-frame ones, dropping some. This sample carries about 110,000 clones, approximately 70% of them seen once, and the ten largest clones take more than 0.7%. Concerning this clone itself: Antigen unknown.

Study results and limitations: Specificity of a few CMV-associated chains for CMV antigens was verified in vitro.

The sample taken for sequencing was PBMCs. This sequence originates from a woman under 40 in good health and CMV-seronegative.

The CDR3 region has the DNA TGTGCCAGCAGCCACGACAGGGGGCGCCCCGAGCAGTACTTC. It translates to CASSHDRGRPEQYF. The chain joins TRBV13 to TRBJ2-7; 10 bases line up with TRBD1. Germline V gene sequence: CDR1 PRHDT, CDR2 FYEKMQ (reference sequence). With 5 bases clipped from V and 6 bases from J, the junction kept 7 bases outside the gene matches. The CDR3 runs to 14 residues.